This T cell receptor (beta chain) originates from a study of T-cell reconstitution after alpha-beta-depleted transplantation in children. Findings and caveats of the study: In patients about two months after transplant, alpha-beta T cells reportedly arose from several hundred expanded graft clones. After transplant, high TCRbeta diversity at day 60 in some patients arose from surviving recipient T cells and thymic progenitors. A year post-transplant, T-cell counts and diversity derived mostly from newly produced T cells.

Trimming shortened V by 2 bases and J by 5 bases, and 13 bases separated the two germline ends. This CDR3 is built from 15 residues. The germline V gene encodes CDR1 SGHTA and CDR2 FQGNSA. Preparation of the TCRbeta library was carried out with unique molecular identifiers. TCRdb re-derived calls from the PCR reads in MiXCR, one entry per CDR3 protein. The sample carries some 600,000 distinct CDR3 sequences, 10% to 15% recorded once. A word on this clonotype: Its antigen is undetermined.

This clonotype was sampled from a male patient younger than 18 who had a stem cell transplant for acute myeloid leukemia, so the T cells may come from the graft donor. This sample comprised PBMCs, mostly from graft donor cells, obtained 360 days after TCRalphabeta/CD19-depleted stem cell transplant. The V and J genes are TRBV7-2 and TRBJ2-1, with D tentatively TRBD2 (6 bases). The CDR3: CASSLLRSGDNEQFF. The CDR3 DNA follows: TGTGCCAGCAGCTTACTGCGGTCGGGAGACAATGAGCAGTTCTTC.